The source of this TCR beta chain is a study of response to subunit inactivated influenza vaccine. TCRdb ran MiXCR on the RT-PCR reads and lists one entry per CDR3 protein. This table has roughly 790,000 distinct CDR3 sequences, 21% appearing once. The CDR3 runs to 15 residues. V lost 5 bases and J lost 2, with 13 bases in between. The source was PBMCs from blood, collected roughly 5 days after vaccination. The genes are TRBV12-3 or TRBV12-4 and TRBJ1-3, with unresolved D. This TCR came from a man between 50 and 59 years old who received an inactivated influenza vaccine. The CDR3 bases are TGTGCCAGCAGTCAAACCCGGCTGCCTGGAAACACCATATATTTT. Translating it yields CASSQTRLPGNTIYF.